The next 24 T cell receptor beta chains were all read from a single sample in a study of tumor-infiltrating lymphocytes in primary liver carcinoma (dated by TCRdb to about 2017). Total RNA and DNA were co-extracted without cell sorting from roughly 20-30 mg of bulk tissue using the AllPrep DNA/RNA mini kit. Sequenced using an Illumina HiSeq 2500. Starting from about 500 ng total RNA, TCRbeta-specific cDNA was produced by reverse transcription with a constant-region primer and ProtoScript II reverse transcriptase. Construction of the TCRbeta libraries relied on three nested rounds of multiplex PCR, following a slightly modified ARM-PCR procedure. Each of the first two PCR rounds ran for around 10 cycles using multiplex TRBV1-TRBV30 forward primers together with a Cbeta reverse primer. TCRdb trimmed the raw reads at Q25, called clones with MiXCR and kept productive beta chains. Each entry is one CDR3 protein sequence, shown with its most common DNA and genes. The sample records just over 20,000 distinct CDR3 sequences, approximately 79% of which are singletons. Clones ranked in the top ten supply approximately 36% of the sample.

Sequencing was performed on liver tumor tissue from sampling region 4. Per the publication, the cell subset or site label means: tumor region T4, right-lateral pole. All receptors derive from a woman aged 25 to 39 with primary liver carcinoma and hepatitis B virus infection.

The chain employs TRBV11-3 and TRBJ2-3, with a possible D match to TRBD2 (6 bases). This CDR3 comprises 16 residues. V lost 4 bases, J lost 1 base, and 15 bases lay in between. Looked up from germline, CDR1 is SGHNT and CDR2 is YENEEA. CDR3 DNA sequence: TGTGCCAGCAGCTCCGGGAGCGGGCGAGGCACAGATACGCAGTATTTT. It translates to CASSSGSGRGTDTQYF.

Regarding this clonotype: The CDR3 ends on some other residue instead of the conserved phenylalanine or tryptophan, so this is likely a read error. It is unclear where the CDR3 begins or ends on the DNA, so no DNA is shown, and the CDR3 is as TCRdb lists it. The chain employs TRBV4-3 and TRBJ2-2; TRBD2, the table's D call, was not compared with the DNA. Germline CDR1 is LGHNA and CDR2 is YSLEER. The CDR3 totals 13 residues, both ends included. CDR3: CASSSMGAGKPFS.

This rearrangement joins TRBV20-1 to TRBJ2-7; TRBD2 might be the D (7 bases). The CDR3 extends over 21 amino acids. The germline V gene has CDR1 DFQATT and CDR2 SNEGSKA (reference sequence). V shed 0 bases and J shed 3 bases, with 33 bases lying between them. The CDR3 DNA is TGCAGTGCTAGAGATTTGGCCTTAGATAGACTACCTGGGGGGGCTTACTACGAGCAGTACTTC. The encoded protein is CSARDLALDRLPGGAYYEQYF.

Points on this clonotype: A much larger clonotype is one base distant, so this may be a read error. V and J are TRBV4-1 and TRBJ2-1; D call uncertain. This CDR3 is 15 amino acids long. V was pared by 4 bases and J by 2 bases, with 12 bases between. Germline V lookup: CDR1 MGHRA, CDR2 YSYEKL. DNA of the CDR3: TGCGCCAGCAGCCGACCTCTCGGGCCCTACAATGAGCAGTTCTTC. Its protein is CASSRPLGPYNEQFF.

This clonotype has at least ten counts. This chain links TRBV11-2 with TRBJ2-7, with 7 bases aligning to TRBD2. The CDR3 covers 13 residues. Trimming removed 8 bases from V and 4 bases from J; junction bases left unmatched: 8. Germline-derived CDR1 and CDR2 are SGHAT and FQNNGV. Here the CDR3 DNA reads TGTGCCAGCGTCCTGTCTAGCGGATACGAGCAGTACTTC. Its translation is CASVLSSGYEQYF.

This clonotype came up many times. V is TRBV20-1 and J is TRBJ2-1; tentatively, D is TRBD2 (6 bases). The germline gives CDR1 DFQATT, CDR2 SNEGSKA (reference sequence). V was shortened by 6 bases and J by 0 bases, with 12 bases between the two germline ends. This CDR3 has 14 amino acids. This CDR3 is CSARDLSSYNEQFF. CDR3 coding DNA: TGCAGTGCCCGGGACTTGAGCTCCTACAATGAGCAGTTCTTC.

In the case of this clonotype: Because the CDR3 is missing its conserved closing phenylalanine or tryptophan, this is likely a read error. The chain is built from TRBV11-2 and TRBJ2-5, with D possibly being TRBD2 (7 bases). Germline V gives CDR1 SGHAT, CDR2 FQNNGV. This CDR3 is built from 14 residues. The CDR3 is CVSSSPGGWEAQYL. In DNA form, the CDR3 reads TGTGTCAGCAGCTCCCCGGGGGGCTGGGAGGCCCAGTACTTA.

The chain uses TRBV14 and TRBJ2-7, with 7 bases matching TRBD2. With 7 bases clipped from V and 0 bases from J, the junction kept 12 bases outside the gene matches. Germline assignment: CDR1 SGHDN and CDR2 FVKESK. The CDR3 length is 16 residues. The DNA of the CDR3 is TGTGCCAGCACCCGGTGGACTAGTGGGACCTCCTACGAGCAGTACTTC. Translated, it gives CASTRWTSGTSYEQYF.

Notes on this clonotype: The conserved phenylalanine or tryptophan normally closing the CDR3 is absent here, so this likely arose from a read error. The chain joins TRBV11-2 to TRBJ2-3; D tentatively reads TRBD1 or TRBD2 (5 bases each). The CDR3 length is 16 residues. V was shortened by 9 bases and J by 5 bases, with 24 bases between the two germline ends. Germline CDR1 and CDR2: SGHAT and FQNNGV. As DNA, the CDR3 is TGTGCCAGAAGCCGGACGCGACGGGGAAGGGGAGATACGCAGTATCTT. As protein: CARSRTRRGRGDTQYL.

The chain recombines TRBV4-3 with TRBJ2-6; D is perhaps TRBD1 (6 bases). Germline V CDR1 and CDR2: LGHNA, YSLEER. Trimming pared 2 bases from V and 2 bases from J, leaving 10 bases between. This CDR3 is built from 16 residues. CDR3 DNA: TGCGCCAGCAGCCAAACAGGGAATGCTGGGGCCAACGTCCTGACTTTC. It codes for CASSQTGNAGANVLTF.

V gene TRBV4-3 combines with J gene TRBJ2-1, with D tentatively TRBD2 (6 bases). CDR3 length: 16 residues. V shed 4 bases and J shed 10 bases, with 23 bases lying between them. Germline loops: CDR1 LGHNA, CDR2 YSLEER. CDR3 sequence reads: CASSRDAGSSYSEQFF. CDR3 nucleotide sequence: TGCGCCAGCAGCCGAGATGCGGGAAGCTCCTACAGCGAGCAGTTCTTC.

Notes on this clonotype: Without the conserved terminal phenylalanine or tryptophan, this CDR3 likely stems from a read error. No DNA is shown, since the ends of the CDR3 on it are uncertain; the CDR3 is the one TCRdb lists. This chain connects TRBV11-2 to TRBJ2-7; the table's D call, TRBD1, was not checked against the DNA. Germline CDR1 is SGHAT and CDR2 is FQNNGV. The CDR3 is 15 residues long, ends included. CDR3 sequence: CASGSPGTGTYEQYL.

The chain joins TRBV7-3 to TRBJ2-3, with D maybe TRBD2 (6 bases). The V end lost 3 bases, the J end lost 11 bases, and 12 bases lay between the germline ends. The CDR3 length is 12 residues. The germline V gene encodes CDR1 SGHTA and CDR2 FQGTGA. This chain's CDR3 is CASSLGGNMQYF. The DNA of the CDR3 is TGTGCCAGCAGCTTGGGGGGTAATATGCAGTATTTT.

Comments on this clonotype: A read error is possible here, since a much larger clone lies one base away. The J gene is TRBJ2-7, the V gene TRBV20-1; tentative D call: TRBD1 (6 bases). Germline V gene sequence: CDR1 DFQATT, CDR2 SNEGSKA (reference sequence). Trimming removed 0 bases at V and 5 bases at J, with 20 bases between. CDR3 length equals 16 residues. The CDR3 spells CSARDPNREQRHEQYF. In DNA, the CDR3 is TGCAGTGCTAGAGACCCCAACAGGGAGCAGAGGCACGAGCAGTACTTC.

Notes on this clonotype: One junction end does not reproduce the germline sequence, and a read error may be involved. V gene TRBV5-6 combines with J gene TRBJ2-2, with D perhaps TRBD2 (5 bases). In germline, CDR1 is SGHDT, CDR2 YYEEEE. The CDR3 sequence is 15 residues long. CDR3 coding DNA: TGTGTCAGCAGCTCGGCACCCAGAGTCACTGGGGAGCTGTCTTTT. Translation: CVSSSAPRVTGELSF. The whole variable domain, remainder taken from reference TRBV5-6 and TRBJ2-2, is DAGVTQSPTHLIKTRGQQVTLRCSPKSGHDTVSWYQQALGQGPQFIFQYYEEEERQRGNFPDRFSGHQFPNYSSELNVNALLLGDSALYLCVSSSAPRVTGELSFGEGSRLTVL.

On this clonotype itself: One end of the junction fails to match germline, which may point to a read error. The CDR3 DNA follows: TGTTCCAGCTGTTTTAACAGCGCTGATACACAGTATTTT. The encoded protein is CSSCFNSADTQYF. This sequence joins TRBV28 and TRBJ2-3; unclear D gene. Germline CDR1 MDHEN, CDR2 SYDVKM. The CDR3 runs 13 residues.

A remark on this clonotype: A junction boundary mismatches the germline segment, possibly from a read error. V gene TRBV5-5 combines with J gene TRBJ1-6, with D unclear. This CDR3 comprises 14 residues. The germline CDR1 and CDR2 sequences are SGHKS and YYEKEE (reference sequence). The CDR3 DNA reads TGCGCCAGCAACTTGGACGTCAGTAATTCACCCCTCTACTTT. It translates to CASNLDVSNSPLYF. Together with reference TRBV5-5 and TRBJ1-6, the CDR3 gives the full variable domain: DAGVTQSPTHLIKTRGQQVTLRCSPISGHKSVSWYQQVLGQGPQFIFQYYEKEERGRGNFPDRFSARQFPNYSSELNVNALLLGDSALYLCASNLDVSNSPLYFGNGTRLTVT.

To note about this clonotype: The conserved phenylalanine or tryptophan normally closing the CDR3 is absent here, so this likely arose from a read error. This chain uses TRBV5-1 with TRBJ2-1; D is unclear. CDR1 is SGHRS, CDR2 YFSETQ, per germline. The CDR3 has 16 residues. Trimming stripped 10 bases from V and 0 bases from J, with 20 bases between. DNA for the CDR3: TGCGCCGTCAGCCCTCTGGGCATCAGCTCCTACAATGAGCAGTTCTCC. Residues: CAVSPLGISSYNEQFS.

Of note for this clonotype: Here the CDR3 omits its conserved ending phenylalanine or tryptophan, so a read error is the likely source. CDR3 nucleotides: TGTGCTAGCAGCGTAGACGGACACCCTCCGCCCACAGATACGCAGTATTCT. It codes for CASSVDGHPPPTDTQYS. The chain couples TRBV5-4 to TRBJ2-3, with TRBD1 as a possible D gene (5 bases). CDR1 and CDR2 from the germline V gene are SGHNT and YYREEE (reference sequence). The length of the CDR3 is 17 residues.

As regards this clonotype: The CDR3 end shows no conserved phenylalanine or tryptophan, and so a read error is likely. This chain links TRBV12-3 or TRBV12-4 with TRBJ2-5; 8 nucleotides line up with TRBD2. The CDR3 contains 17 residues. V was clipped by 5 bases and J by 1 base; unmatched bases: 12. The CDR3 here is CASSTLSRGRFQETQYL. The CDR3 DNA reads as TGTGCCAGCAGTACTCTATCCCGCGGGAGGTTCCAAGAGACCCAGTACTTA.

V is TRBV11-3 and J is TRBJ2-1; possible D gene TRBD2, 6 bases. The CDR3 totals 17 residues. Trimming took 5 bases from V and 4 from J, leaving 21 bases between them. CDR1 SGHNT and CDR2 YENEEA come from the germline V gene. The CDR3 sequence is CASSPRLLAGGYNEQFF. CDR3 sequence (DNA): TGTGCCAGCAGCCCGAGACTACTAGCTGGAGGGTACAATGAGCAGTTCTTC.

Comments on this clonotype: One end of the junction does not line up with germline, which may come from a read error. The genes are TRBV5-6 and TRBJ2-2; D unresolved. CDR1 SGHDT and CDR2 YYEEEE come from the germline V gene. The CDR3 is 15 residues long. For the CDR3, the DNA is TGTGCCAGCGTTTTGGCACCCAGAGTCACCTGGGAGCTGTTTTTT. Translation gives CASVLAPRVTWELFF.

By sample share, this clonotype is large. The chain is built from TRBV5-6 and TRBJ1-6; D gene ambiguous. The CDR3 is 14 amino acids. The V end was cut by 0 bases, the J end by 10 bases, with 11 bases between. Germline V gene sequence: CDR1 SGHDT, CDR2 YYEEEE. CDR3 sequence reads: CASSLVALGSPLHF. The CDR3, as DNA: TGTGCCAGCAGCTTGGTAGCACTGGGATCACCCCTCCACTTT.

Comments on this clonotype: The junction shows a germline mismatch at one end, possibly a read error. V is TRBV6-1 and J is TRBJ2-2, with D perhaps matching TRBD1 (6 bases). Germline V lookup: CDR1 MNHNS, CDR2 SASEGT. This CDR3 is 19 amino acids long. CDR3: CVSSETLPRGAANTGELFF. The DNA for the CDR3 is TGTGTCAGCAGTGAAACACTCCCCAGGGGCGCCGCGAACACCGGGGAGCTGTTTTTT.